This T cell receptor beta chain is from a study of CD8 T cell repertoires and HIV-1 epitope variants. Study summary: Epitopes were three Gag families plus Nef HW9 and YT9.

In the case of this clone: Its antigen is unknown.

Produced via immunoSEQ multiplex PCR; TCRdb's table is partial and in-frame only. This table holds roughly 100,000 clones, roughly 80% found once. The J segment lost 7 bases and the V segment lost 7 bases, leaving 8 bases of the junction unmatched. CDR1 MNHEY and CDR2 SMNVEV come from the germline V gene (reference sequence). The CDR3 is made up of 14 amino acids. Study observations and caveats: This assay reports beta chains of antigen-expanded cells, not T cell function.

Input material: uncultured baseline CD8+ T cells from peripheral blood mononuclear cells (PBMCs). The sequence came from a male donor with HIV. The chain joins TRBV27 to TRBJ2-7, with 12 nucleotides matching TRBD1. CDR3 nucleotide sequence: TGTGCCAGCACCTCGGGACAGGGGGCGAGGGAGCAGTACTTC. Protein product: CASTSGQGAREQYF.